The present T cell receptor (beta chain) was sequenced within a study of T-cell memory formation after mild COVID-19 (dated by TCRdb to about 2021). A note on the overall study: Most TCR sequence clusters were specific to one of the two donors. Longitudinal TCRalpha and TCRbeta repertoire sequencing tracked T-cell clones expanding and contracting after mild COVID-19 in two donors. The cohort was made up of two young adult volunteers, one female and one male, who were previously healthy. General study outcomes and caveats: Some responding clones were detected in pre-infection memory, suggesting pre-existing cross-reactive memory T cells joined the SARS-CoV-2 response. Whether the second-wave clones peaking on day 37 were SARS-CoV-2 specific was not confirmed. Contracting CD4+ clones were located mainly in the CM and EM memory subsets, whereas CD8+ clones were found to be enriched in EMRA. Balanced CD4/CD8 phenotypes were observed for clones contracting from day 15 to 85, whereas a bias towards CD4+ was observed for a second wave of clones expanding from day 15 to 37. Only a couple of mild cases were covered by the study, and larger cohorts that include severe cases with pre-infection samples were considered necessary.

From cysteine to phenylalanine, the CDR3 is 13 amino acids long. CDR3 DNA is the only sequence kept; it has 39 bases, read in frame from the first base. V loses 5 bases of germline sequence and J loses 12 bases, and the interval between the two ends is 17 bases. The germline V gene sets CDR1 to SGHVS and CDR2 to FNYEAQ. Ficoll-Paque density gradient centrifugation was the method used to isolate PBMCs. Comment on this clonotype: The specificity of this receptor is unknown. Base quality data are lacking; no much larger clone is found one base away.

The instrument given in TCRdb is Illumina NovaSeq 6000. TCRalpha and TCRbeta cDNA libraries were constructed by 5'RACE with constant-segment primers, with sample barcodes and unique molecular identifiers being introduced. RNA was extracted from every sample with Trizol reagent. Amplification of the libraries took two PCR steps, and the second step added a second sample barcode plus Illumina TruSeq adapters. Sequencing of the libraries was done on an Illumina NovaSeq, producing 2 x 150 bp paired-end reads. As for the authors' bioinformatics: The reads were demultiplexed and collapsed into UMI-guided consensus sequences using migec v1.2.7. Using mixcr v2.1.11, UMI consensuses were aligned to TRA and TRB V and J templates and then assembled into clonotypes. A clonotype was counted as expanded or contracted only when both edgeR and NoisET called the clonotype significant, with the noise models trained on biological replicates. For edgeR calls, the cutoffs were a false discovery rate-adjusted p below 0.01 and a log2 fold-change threshold of 1. As an exploratory analysis of dynamics, PCA with hierarchical clustering was applied to max-normalized trajectories of the 1000 most abundant clonotypes. Separately sequenced CD4+ and CD8+ repertoires were used to assign the CD4 or CD8 phenotype of responding clones. TCRdb trimmed the raw reads at Q25, called clones with MiXCR and kept productive beta chains. Records with the same CDR3 protein are collapsed into one entry carrying the most frequent genes and DNA. Clone size and V and J calls follow TCRdb, not the original study. The sample data list about 270,000 distinct CDR3 sequences, and around 16% of these were observed just once. 20% to 25% of the sample goes to the ten largest clones.

The source is a man in his late teens or twenties who had mild COVID-19 (a few samples of this study predate the infection). The sample titles of this study are shuffled in the database, so cell type and time point are left out; the donor was told from shared clones. Sequencing input: PBMCs or a T cell subset sorted from them (not recorded which). Here the chain combines TRBV7-6 and TRBJ2-1; 5 matching bases give a weak D call of TRBD1. The CDR3 protein: CASSGRQPSTQFF. The DNA sequence reads TGTGCCAGCAGCGGCCGACAGCCAAGTACGCAGTTCTTC. The variable domain in full, with residues beyond the CDR3 obtained from the reference TRBV7-6 and TRBJ2-1 genes, is GAGVSQSPRYKVTKRGQDVALRCDPISGHVSLYWYRQALGQGPEFLTYFNYEAQQDKSGLPNDRFSAERPEGSISTLTIQRTEQRDSAMYRCASSGRQPSTQFFGPGTRLTVL.